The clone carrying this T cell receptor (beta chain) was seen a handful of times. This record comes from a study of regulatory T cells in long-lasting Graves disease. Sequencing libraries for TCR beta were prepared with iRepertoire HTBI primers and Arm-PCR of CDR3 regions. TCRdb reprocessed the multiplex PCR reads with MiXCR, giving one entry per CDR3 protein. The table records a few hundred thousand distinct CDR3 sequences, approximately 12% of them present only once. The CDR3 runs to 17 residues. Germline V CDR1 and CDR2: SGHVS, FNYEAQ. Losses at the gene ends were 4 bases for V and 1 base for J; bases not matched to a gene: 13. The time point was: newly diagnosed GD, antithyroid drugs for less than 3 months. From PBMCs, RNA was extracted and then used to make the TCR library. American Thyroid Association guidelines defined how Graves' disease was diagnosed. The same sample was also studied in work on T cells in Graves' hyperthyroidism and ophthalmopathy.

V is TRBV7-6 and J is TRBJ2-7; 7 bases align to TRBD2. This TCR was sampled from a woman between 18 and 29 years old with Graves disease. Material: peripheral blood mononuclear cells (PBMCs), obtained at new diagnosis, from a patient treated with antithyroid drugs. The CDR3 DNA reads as TGTGCCAGCAGCTCGGGTTTTGGGGGGGGAGTTTCCTACGAGCAGTACTTC. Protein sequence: CASSSGFGGGVSYEQYF.